This is a list of T cell receptor beta chains from one sample in a study of cytomegalovirus exposure and HLA in healthy donors. The data were produced by immunoSEQ multiplex PCR, yet TCRdb's version contains in-frame clones alone and is incomplete. The sample holds 52,000 or so clones; 75% to 80% are singletons and the top ten take approximately 1.5%. Sample: PBMCs. Receptors originate from a female donor in good health and CMV-seronegative. The CDR3 runs from the conserved cysteine through the conserved F or W. The order of the fields is clone size, J gene, V gene, D gene, CDR3 protein, CDR3 DNA. D genes are given only for firm matches. Clone size is stated in some rows and not others, as once, few, many or a class when expanded.

abundance: .
j_gene: TRBJ1-2
v_gene: TRBV18
d_gene: .
CDR3aa: CASSPRGKDDYGYTF
CDR3nt: TGTGCCAGCTCACCAAGAGGTAAAGATGACTATGGCTACACCTTC

abundance: .
j_gene: TRBJ1-5
v_gene: TRBV2
d_gene: .
CDR3aa: CASSPGGANQPQHF
CDR3nt: TGTGCCAGCAGTCCCGGGGGGGCGAATCAGCCCCAGCATTTT

abundance: .
j_gene: TRBJ1-1
v_gene: TRBV5-1
d_gene: .
CDR3aa: CASSVLGGEAFF
CDR3nt: TGCGCCAGCAGCGTCCTGGGAGGAGAAGCTTTCTTT

abundance: .
j_gene: TRBJ2-1
v_gene: TRBV5-8
d_gene: TRBD2
CDR3aa: CASSFRLAGVNEQFF
CDR3nt: TGTGCCAGCAGCTTTAGACTAGCGGGGGTGAATGAGCAGTTCTTC

abundance: .
j_gene: TRBJ1-3
v_gene: TRBV10-3
d_gene: TRBD1
CDR3aa: CATRDREDEAGNTIYF
CDR3nt: TGTGCCACCCGGGACAGGGAGGATGAGGCTGGAAACACCATATATTTT

abundance: few
j_gene: TRBJ1-4
v_gene: TRBV30
d_gene: .
CDR3aa: CAWTRGTNEKLFF
CDR3nt: TGTGCCTGGACCCGCGGGACTAATGAAAAACTGTTTTTT

abundance: .
j_gene: TRBJ1-2
v_gene: TRBV5-6
d_gene: .
CDR3aa: CASSPQDNSYGYTF
CDR3nt: TGTGCCAGCAGCCCGCAGGACAACTCCTATGGCTACACCTTC

abundance: few
j_gene: TRBJ2-7
v_gene: TRBV29-1
d_gene: TRBD1
CDR3aa: CSVARTGTYEQYF
CDR3nt: TGCAGCGTTGCTAGGACAGGAACATACGAGCAGTACTTC

abundance: .
j_gene: TRBJ2-1
v_gene: TRBV5-8
d_gene: .
CDR3aa: CASSFGERSYNEQFF
CDR3nt: TGTGCCAGCAGCTTTGGAGAAAGGTCCTACAATGAGCAGTTCTTC

abundance: .
j_gene: TRBJ1-2
v_gene: TRBV7-2
d_gene: TRBD1
CDR3aa: CASSPDRGPFKNGYTF
CDR3nt: TGTGCCAGCAGCCCCGACAGGGGGCCTTTTAAGAATGGCTACACCTTC

abundance: .
j_gene: TRBJ2-7
v_gene: TRBV5-1
d_gene: .
CDR3aa: CASSFGGPAYEQYF
CDR3nt: TGCGCCAGCAGCTTCGGGGGGCCTGCGTACGAGCAGTACTTC

abundance: .
j_gene: TRBJ1-2
v_gene: TRBV6-6
d_gene: .
CDR3aa: CASSSGTSNYGYTF
CDR3nt: TGTGCCAGCAGTTCTGGGACATCGAACTATGGCTACACCTTC

abundance: .
j_gene: TRBJ2-7
v_gene: TRBV30
d_gene: TRBD1
CDR3aa: CAWSPGQGYEQYF
CDR3nt: TGTGCCTGGAGTCCAGGACAGGGGTACGAGCAGTACTTC

abundance: .
j_gene: TRBJ2-7
v_gene: TRBV6-6
d_gene: TRBD1
CDR3aa: CASSYSDRGLGEQYF
CDR3nt: TGTGCCAGCAGTTACTCGGACAGGGGGCTAGGCGAGCAGTACTTC

abundance: once
j_gene: TRBJ1-3
v_gene: TRBV2
d_gene: .
CDR3aa: CASSPSGLYSGNTIYF
CDR3nt: TGTGCCAGCAGCCCTTCCGGACTGTACTCTGGAAACACCATATATTTT

abundance: .
j_gene: TRBJ1-1
v_gene: TRBV2
d_gene: TRBD1
CDR3aa: CASRGQGKETEAFF
CDR3nt: TGTGCCAGCCGGGGACAGGGAAAGGAAACTGAAGCTTTCTTT

abundance: .
j_gene: TRBJ2-2
v_gene: TRBV9
d_gene: .
CDR3aa: CASSVRGANTGELFF
CDR3nt: TGTGCCAGCAGCGTAAGAGGAGCGAACACCGGGGAGCTGTTTTTT

abundance: .
j_gene: TRBJ1-1
v_gene: TRBV29-1
d_gene: TRBD1
CDR3aa: CSAGTGTGGGAFF
CDR3nt: TGCAGCGCCGGGACAGGGACAGGCGGCGGGGCTTTCTTT

abundance: .
j_gene: TRBJ2-7
v_gene: TRBV5-5
d_gene: .
CDR3aa: CASSPQGGSYEQYF
CDR3nt: TGTGCCAGCAGCCCGCAGGGTGGGTCCTACGAGCAGTACTTC

abundance: .
j_gene: TRBJ1-2
v_gene: TRBV29-1
d_gene: TRBD1
CDR3aa: CSVDSGGAESRGYTF
CDR3nt: TGCAGCGTTGACTCAGGGGGCGCGGAATCCCGTGGCTACACCTTC

abundance: .
j_gene: TRBJ2-7
v_gene: TRBV6-6
d_gene: TRBD1
CDR3aa: CASSSTGALDEQYF
CDR3nt: TGTGCCAGCAGTTCTACAGGGGCGCTCGACGAGCAGTACTTC

abundance: .
j_gene: TRBJ2-1
v_gene: TRBV30
d_gene: .
CDR3aa: CAWSRTGWEQFF
CDR3nt: TGTGCCTGGAGCCGAACAGGGTGGGAGCAGTTCTTC

abundance: .
j_gene: TRBJ2-2
v_gene: TRBV7-8
d_gene: TRBD2
CDR3aa: CASSLGGSGGPGELFF
CDR3nt: TGTGCCAGCAGCTTAGGAGGTAGCGGGGGCCCCGGGGAGCTGTTTTTT

abundance: .
j_gene: TRBJ2-3
v_gene: TRBV5-1
d_gene: TRBD2
CDR3aa: CASSPSGGTDTQYF
CDR3nt: TGCGCCAGCTCCCCTAGCGGGGGTACAGATACGCAGTATTTT

abundance: few
j_gene: TRBJ1-1
v_gene: TRBV6-1
d_gene: TRBD1
CDR3aa: CASSGTGATEAFF
CDR3nt: TGTGCCAGCAGTGGGACAGGGGCAACTGAAGCTTTCTTT

abundance: .
j_gene: TRBJ2-3
v_gene: TRBV19
d_gene: TRBD1
CDR3aa: CATLDRGRSTDTQYF
CDR3nt: TGTGCCACCCTGGACAGGGGTCGGAGCACAGATACGCAGTATTTT

abundance: .
j_gene: TRBJ2-5
v_gene: TRBV7-9
d_gene: .
CDR3aa: CASSSPGYQETQYF
CDR3nt: TGTGCCAGCAGCTCCCCGGGATATCAAGAGACCCAGTACTTC